Shown below are 29 T cell receptor beta chains from a single sample sequenced in a study of T cell repertoires in cytomegalovirus infection. MiXCR, run by TCRdb on the reads, gives a single entry per CDR3 protein. Of about 920,000 distinct CDR3 sequences in the sample, less than 35% were seen once. The antigens of these receptors remain unknown. The sequences come from cultured CD8+ T cells from PBMCs, collected from culture after CMV antigen stimulation. The receptors originated from a human donor in good health (CMV status not recorded). Some clones in this sample may be carry-over from other donors' samples.

The chain combines TRBV5-1 with TRBJ1-2; 8 nucleotides match TRBD1. The CDR3 contains 13 residues. Trimming took 4 bases from V and 6 from J; bases not matched to a gene: 5. Germline lookup yields CDR1 SGHRS and CDR2 YFSETQ. CDR3 protein: CASSLDRAHGYTF. The CDR3 nucleotides read TGCGCCAGCAGCCTGGACAGGGCCCATGGCTACACCTTC.

In this sample, this clonotype turned up many times. The chain carries TRBV7-6 and TRBJ2-5; D might be TRBD1 or TRBD2, each matching 5 bases. The CDR3 covers 14 residues. Germline V CDR1 and CDR2: SGHVS, FNYEAQ. V lost 7 bases and J lost 14, with 26 bases in between. The chain's CDR3 is CASTHRDPTPSIYF. The CDR3 DNA reads as TGTGCCAGCACCCACCGGGACCCAACCCCTTCCATTTACTTC.

The rearrangement links TRBV14 to TRBJ2-1; 10 bases fit TRBD1. The J segment lost 3 bases and the V segment lost 0 bases, leaving 2 bases of the junction unmatched. The CDR3 spans 16 residues. From germline, CDR1 is SGHDN and CDR2 FVKESK. CDR3 sequence reads: CASSQDWDRGYNEQFF. CDR3 coding DNA: TGTGCCAGCAGCCAAGATTGGGACAGGGGCTACAATGAGCAGTTCTTC.

This clonotype appeared many times. A junction end diverges from the germline sequence, so it may reflect a read error. The rearrangement links TRBV29-1 to TRBJ1-2; TRBD1 aligns across 9 bases. There are 14 residues in the CDR3. Germline V gene lookup returns CDR1 SQVTM and CDR2 ANQGSEA. The CDR3 region has the DNA TGCAGCGTTAAAGACAGGGGGAATCTCTATGGCTACACCTTC. The encoded protein is CSVKDRGNLYGYTF.

The J gene is TRBJ1-2, the V gene TRBV2, with a possible D match to TRBD1 (5 bases). With 9 bases removed from V and 5 bases from J, the gap between germline ends came to 16 bases. The CDR3 runs to 13 residues. In germline, CDR1 is SNHLY, CDR2 FYNNEI. The chain's CDR3 is CARAEGSRYGYTF. DNA of the CDR3: TGTGCCAGGGCGGAGGGGTCCAGATATGGCTACACCTTC.

In regard to this clonotype: With a much larger clone just one base away, this may be a read error. The CDR3 DNA reads as TGTGCCAGCAGCTCCTCTAGCGGGGGGCTCGAGGTGGGGGATGAGCAGTTCTTC. This translates into CASSSSSGGLEVGDEQFF. V gene TRBV7-4 combines with J gene TRBJ2-1, with TRBD2 matching 11 bases. The germline CDR1 and CDR2 sequences are SGHVT and SQSDAQ. This CDR3 has 18 residues. V lost 4 bases to trimming and J lost 8 bases; unmatched junction nucleotides: 16.

The gene calls are TRBV20-1 and TRBJ2-7; 8 nucleotides align to TRBD2. The V gene end was trimmed by 0 bases and the J gene end by 3 bases; junction bases not matched to a gene: 13. CDR1 is DFQATT, CDR2 SNEGSKA, per germline (reference sequence). The CDR3 is 17 amino acids. CDR3 nucleotides: TGCAGTGCTAGAGATCCGTCTGGCGGGGGGCCGGGCTACGAGCAGTACTTC. Translating it yields CSARDPSGGGPGYEQYF.

The J gene is TRBJ2-1, the V gene TRBV27, with TRBD2 matching over 7 bases. V shed 5 bases, J shed 1 base, and the junction held 8 bases outside the gene matches. Per germline, CDR1 MNHEY and CDR2 SMNVEV (reference sequence). The CDR3 is made up of 16 amino acids. CDR3 loop: CASSPGLVGSYNEQFF. CDR3 nucleotides: TGTGCCAGCAGTCCCGGACTAGTTGGTTCCTACAATGAGCAGTTCTTC.

This clonotype has just a few counts. The gene calls are TRBV5-4 and TRBJ1-5; possibly TRBD1 for D (5 bases). The V end was cut by 0 bases, the J end by 7 bases, with 11 bases between. The CDR3 totals 14 residues. Germline V gene lookup returns CDR1 SGHNT and CDR2 YYREEE (reference sequence). CDR3 sequence: CASSLAPGDQPQHF. The CDR3 bases are TGTGCCAGCAGCTTGGCCCCCGGGGACCAGCCCCAGCATTTT.

The chain is built from TRBV19 and TRBJ2-3; no definite D call. Between the trimmed V and J ends, which lost 2 bases and 3 bases, there was a span of 12 bases. Per the germline V gene, CDR1 is LNHDA and CDR2 is SQIVND (reference sequence). This CDR3 has 15 residues. The DNA of the CDR3 is TGTGCCAGTAGTATACCCAGGCCCAGGACAGATACGCAGTATTTT. It encodes CASSIPRPRTDTQYF.

A remark on this clonotype: Relative to the germline gene, one junction end is altered; a read error may explain this. This chain uses TRBV6-1 with TRBJ1-1, with D hard to call. This CDR3 is 13 amino acids long. Germline V gene data show CDR1 as MNHNS and CDR2 as SASEGT. CDR3 sequence (DNA): TGTGTCAGCAGTGACCTGTATCACACTGAAGCTTTCTTT. Protein: CVSSDLYHTEAFF.

CDR3 protein: CASSDSTTGFEQYV. Written as DNA, the CDR3 is TGTGCCAGCAGTGACTCAACCACAGGGTTCGAGCAGTACGTC. The chain links TRBV6-6 to TRBJ2-7; D possibly corresponds to TRBD1 (6 bases). The V gene's germline CDR1 is MNHNY and CDR2 SVGAGI (reference sequence). The CDR3 has 14 residues.

The gene calls are TRBV2 and TRBJ2-2, with 9 bases fitting TRBD2. Germline CDR1 reads SNHLY; CDR2 reads FYNNEI. The CDR3 covers 21 residues. The trim removed 4 bases at V and 3 bases at J, leaving 21 bases unmatched. The CDR3 coding sequence is TGTGCCAGCAGTGTCGACGATAGTAGCGGGGGTTCAAAAGGGGACACCGGGGAGCTGTTTTTT. It codes for CASSVDDSSGGSKGDTGELFF.

This clonotype has a handful of counts. V is TRBV27 and J is TRBJ2-5; either TRBD1 or TRBD2 may supply D (5 bases each). V was trimmed by 5 bases and J by 3 bases, leaving 16 bases between them. The CDR3 spans 15 residues. Germline V gene lookup returns CDR1 MNHEY and CDR2 SMNVEV (reference sequence). The CDR3 nucleotides are TGTGCCAGCAGTGCCTCCGGGACGAGCAAAGAGACCCAGTACTTC. Translating it yields CASSASGTSKETQYF.

This clonotype was counted a few times. The J gene is TRBJ1-1, the V gene TRBV7-6; D gene uncertain. This CDR3 contains 14 residues. V was trimmed by 0 bases and J by 6 bases, leaving 11 bases between them. CDR1 is SGHVS and CDR2 is FNYEAQ in the germline V gene. CDR3 loop: CASSLAGSVAEAFF. The CDR3 bases are TGTGCCAGCAGCTTAGCAGGGTCGGTCGCTGAAGCTTTCTTT.

The chain recombines TRBV2 with TRBJ2-7; D is possibly TRBD1 (6 bases). The germline V gene encodes CDR1 SNHLY and CDR2 FYNNEI. V gave up 1 base and J gave up 0 bases, with 16 bases separating them. The CDR3 consists of 17 residues. The CDR3 region is CASSEDGGSQFSYEQYV. The CDR3 DNA follows: TGTGCCAGCAGTGAAGATGGGGGCAGCCAGTTCTCCTACGAGCAGTACGTC.

The V gene is TRBV5-6, the J gene TRBJ2-2; 7 nucleotides match TRBD1. After removal of 0 bases from V and 6 bases from J, the junction contained 8 bases not matched to a gene. The CDR3 loop spans 16 amino acids. Germline CDR1 reads SGHDT; CDR2 reads YYEEEE. CDR3 in DNA: TGTGCCAGCAGCTTGGAGGTAGGGGGCGCCGCCGGGGAGCTGTTTTTT. Translation: CASSLEVGGAAGELFF. The full variable domain, in which reference TRBV5-6 and TRBJ2-2 provide the parts outside the CDR3, is DAGVTQSPTHLIKTRGQQVTLRCSPKSGHDTVSWYQQALGQGPQFIFQYYEEEERQRGNFPDRFSGHQFPNYSSELNVNALLLGDSALYLCASSLEVGGAAGELFFGEGSRLTVL.

Only a few counts were recorded for this clonotype. This chain links TRBV7-9 with TRBJ2-5, with 7 bases fitting TRBD1. CDR1 SEHNR and CDR2 FQNEAQ come from the germline V gene (reference sequence). With V trimmed by 6 bases and J by 2 bases, 12 bases remained unmatched. The CDR3 extends over 16 amino acids. Here the CDR3 reads CASSTLQGFLQETQYF. The CDR3 DNA is TGTGCCAGCAGTACCCTACAGGGGTTTCTTCAAGAGACCCAGTACTTC.

The rearrangement uses TRBV7-9 and TRBJ1-1; D is possibly TRBD1 (6 bases). The CDR3 is 15 amino acids. The V and J ends lost 4 bases and 5 bases respectively, with 17 bases between them. Germline V gives CDR1 SEHNR, CDR2 FQNEAQ (reference sequence). Here the CDR3 DNA reads TGTGCCAGCAGCTACCGCGTGGGGGCGAGAACTGAAGCTTTCTTT. It codes for CASSYRVGARTEAFF.

This clonotype was seen only once. This sequence joins TRBV7-4 and TRBJ1-2; unclear D gene. The ends were cut back, 1 base at V and 0 bases at J, with 9 bases in the middle. The CDR3 spans 15 residues. CDR1 is SGHVT and CDR2 is SQSDAQ in the germline V gene. CDR3 in DNA: TGTGCCAGCAGCTTAGTAGAGGAGGCTAACTATGGCTACACCTTC. As protein: CASSLVEEANYGYTF.

A word on this clonotype: A much larger clone lies a single base off, so this may be a read error. V and J are TRBV6-1 and TRBJ1-3, with 8 nucleotides matching TRBD1. V shed 6 bases, J shed 15 bases, and the junction held 16 bases outside the gene matches. Germline-derived CDR1 and CDR2 are MNHNS and SASEGT. There are 14 residues in the CDR3. In DNA, the CDR3 is TGTGCCAGCAGCGCCTTCGGACAGGGTCCCAAAGGATATTTT. Translation gives CASSAFGQGPKGYF.

This chain links TRBV12-3 or TRBV12-4 with TRBJ2-1; tentative D call: TRBD2 (6 bases). CDR3 size: 18 residues. The ends were cut back, 4 bases at V and 0 bases at J, with 19 bases in the middle. The CDR3 bases are TGTGCCAGCAGTTCGGGGGACTCAGGCCACAGCTCCTACAATGAGCAGTTCTTC. Protein product: CASSSGDSGHSSYNEQFF.

This clonotype was found a few times. This chain links TRBV4-2 with TRBJ2-1; weak D call: TRBD2 (5 bases). Per germline, CDR1 LGHNA and CDR2 YNFKEQ. The CDR3 is 16 amino acids. V lost 2 bases, J lost 0 bases, and 11 bases lay in between. In DNA, the CDR3 is TGTGCCAGCAGCCAACTGAGAGCGGCCTCCTACAATGAGCAGTTCTTC. Translating it yields CASSQLRAASYNEQFF.

Only a few counts were recorded for this clonotype. The chain uses TRBV12-3 or TRBV12-4 and TRBJ1-1, with TRBD1 matching over 7 bases. The CDR3 runs 12 residues. V was pared by 7 bases and J by 6 bases, with 5 bases of the junction left unmatched. This CDR3 is CASTEGGPEAFF. For the CDR3, the DNA is TGTGCCAGCACGGAAGGGGGCCCTGAAGCTTTCTTT.

The sample holds many counts of this clonotype. The V call is TRBV7-8, the J call TRBJ2-7; 10 nucleotides align to TRBD1. CDR1 and CDR2 (germline): SGHVS, FQNEAQ. The CDR3 sequence is 15 residues long. V was clipped by 5 bases and J by 4 bases; unmatched bases: 8. The CDR3 nucleotides are TGTGCCAGCAGCGGTGACAGGGGGCTATTTTACGAGCAGTACTTC. It codes for CASSGDRGLFYEQYF.

The chain couples TRBV27 to TRBJ1-5; D not resolved. There are 13 residues in the CDR3. Deletions cut 4 bases from V and 5 bases from J, with 9 bases between. CDR1 and CDR2 from the germline V gene are MNHEY and SMNVEV (reference sequence). The CDR3 DNA is TGTGCCAGCAGTTACGGTTCTGATCAGCCCCAGCATTTT. This sequence encodes CASSYGSDQPQHF.

The chain is built from TRBV2 and TRBJ2-7, with TRBD1 matching 9 bases. The CDR3 covers 16 residues. Per the germline V gene, CDR1 is SNHLY and CDR2 is FYNNEI. V lost 4 bases, J lost 2 bases, and 9 bases stayed unmatched. The CDR3: CASSGPTGGETYEQYF. The DNA of the CDR3 is TGTGCCAGCAGTGGACCCACAGGGGGCGAAACCTACGAGCAGTACTTC.

The genes are TRBV15 and TRBJ2-1; no clear D gene. From germline, CDR1 is LNHNV and CDR2 YYDKDF (reference sequence). V was cut by 3 bases and J by 10 bases, with 10 bases left in between. The CDR3 consists of 12 residues. CDR3 in DNA: TGTGCCACCAGCAGCCCTCCCCGCGAGCAGTTCTTC. Translating it yields CATSSPPREQFF.

The chain joins TRBV7-8 to TRBJ1-5, with no clear D. Germline V gene lookup returns CDR1 SGHVS and CDR2 FQNEAQ. Trimming removed 2 bases at V and 3 bases at J, with 8 bases between. The CDR3 consists of 14 residues. The CDR3 here is CASSLNGLNQPQHF. CDR3 bases: TGTGCCAGCAGCTTAAACGGGCTCAATCAGCCCCAGCATTTT. The variable domain in full, with the rest retrieved from reference TRBV7-8 and TRBJ1-5, is GAGVSQSPRYKVAKRGQDVALRCDPISGHVSLFWYQQALGQGPEFLTYFQNEAQLDKSGLPSDRFFAERPEGSVSTLKIQRTQQEDSAVYLCASSLNGLNQPQHFGDGTRLSIL.